This T cell receptor beta chain was sequenced for a study of cytomegalovirus exposure and HLA in healthy donors (dated by TCRdb to about 2017). For the study in its entirety: According to an earlier analysis of 550 to 750 of the donors, about 190 million T cells yielded 90 million to 130 million unique TCR beta sequences and more than 250 Gb of sequence data. HLA typing covered class I and class II loci at four-digit resolution. Along with the approximately 650-subject first cohort, a separate validation cohort of over 90 different subjects was used. The study aimed to test whether cataloging public T cell receptors could reveal signatures of past pathogen exposure. To decide whether each TCR beta V gene segment behaved as functional or pseudogenic, an earlier analysis of nearly 600 of the donors relied on high-throughput TCR beta sequencing. In a later genetic analysis, genome-wide SNP genotypes for about 55% of the 666 donors were used, and that subset was treated as a discovery cohort. To study patterns of TCR occurrence, a later analysis re-analyzed previously published TCR beta repertoires from several hundred donors and added high-resolution HLA genotyping. Typing coverage varied by locus: roughly 629-630 donors for A, B, C, DRB1 and DQB1; approximately 500 for DQA1; about 590 for DPA1; 400 to 480 for DPB1. Because of strong linkage in the cohort, a few DR-DQ haplotypes were treated as single units for association and clustering. Among the approximately 430 genotyped donors, around 81% belonged to the genetic ancestry cluster associated with self-reported Caucasian donors. To predict cytomegalovirus infection status, the study combined high-throughput TCR immunosequencing, statistical association of individual TCRs with disease status, and machine learning. An early release covering about 600 HLA-typed donors comprised roughly 300 gigabases of sequencing data and 65 million to 100 million unique TCR sequences. In the later analysis, no new phenotypic data were used to find candidate immune exposures; instead, reliance was placed on TCR beta sequences and their occurrence across donors. Donor age, sex, ethnicity and CMV serostatus were collected together with the repertoire data. The T cell repertoires of 700 or so subjects were profiled by immunosequencing and related to cytomegalovirus serostatus. Every discovery cohort repertoire had been produced on one sequencing platform. On average, about 240,000 unique TCR beta nucleotide sequences were sequenced per donor among some 430 genotyped donors of the cohort, with 15% to 20% of those sequences being non-productive.

CDR1 and CDR2 were assigned from the germline V gene (reference sequence) as LNHDA and SQIVND. Reading from cysteine to phenylalanine, the CDR3 counts 13 amino acids. Just CDR3 DNA is preserved here, 39 bases in frame from base 1. At the junction V is shortened by 10 bases and J by 2 bases, with 14 bases in between. The cohort was made up of 666 healthy bone marrow donors. All cohort members were sampled while nominally healthy, although unrecorded immune exposures were likely present. The donor was CMV seronegative and was included in the group of several hundred seronegative cohort members. A peripheral blood sample was collected from each donor, and TCR beta sequencing was performed on peripheral blood mononuclear cells. The Qiagen DNeasy Blood Extraction Kit was used to extract genomic DNA from the blood cell samples. A word on this clone: The target of this receptor is not known. Base qualities are not at hand, and no much larger clone is one base apart.

Results the study describes overall, beyond this receptor: In vitro tests confirmed that a few of the cytomegalovirus-associated TCR beta chains recognize cytomegalovirus antigens. Broadly in line with IMGT annotations, most TCR beta V segments showed up in productive rearrangements about 90% or about 30% of the time in an earlier analysis of 450 to 750 of the donors. In a later analysis, the rate of TCR association differed among HLA loci, with DRB1 alleles having the most associated TCRs and HLA-C alleles having the fewest. The classifier was reported to diagnose cytomegalovirus status with high specificity and sensitivity in both the original cohort and the validation cohort. When HLA alleles, especially DR and DQ, strongly co-occurred, attributing TCR associations to individual alleles was difficult. A later analysis found that HLA-associated TCR beta chains were more clonally expanded and had lower generation probabilities than equally common non-associated chains. Because HLA typing was unavailable for some donors at each locus, only the typed subset was used in association tests. V-gene and J-gene trimming of TCR beta chains was associated with a missense DCLRE1C variant in a later genetic analysis, and the association was replicated in an independent cohort. CMV serostatus was the only immune exposure information available for the cohort. Several of the top co-occurrence clusters appeared to be linked to parvovirus B19, influenza, CMV and Epstein-Barr virus, according to a later analysis. A cluster of highly shared sequence variants was judged likely to represent a technical artifact of the sequencing pipeline. Only TCR beta chains were sequenced in this cohort, and the absence of alpha or paired-chain data limited detectable features. Some IMGT-functional V segments, including TRBV6-2 and TRBV6-3, could not be told apart with the 87-base-pair reads, so those segments were excluded. A total of around 150 TCR beta chains were listed by the study as associated with cytomegalovirus. In a later analysis, some 18,000 TCR beta sequences were associated with specific HLA alleles at a false discovery rate of 0.05. It was suggested by the authors that the approach could potentially be generalized to other disease states and immunological phenotypes. Correlated functional status among segregating V segments might be attributable to linkage disequilibrium, but an unknown experimental factor could not be ruled out. According to a later analysis, most CMV-associated TCR beta chains appeared to be HLA-restricted, and the HLA associations seemed to be driven largely by CMV exposure. Presence/absence analyses assumed roughly uniform sequencing depth across donors, an assumption that may not hold. A further reported finding was that TCR beta sequences accurately predicted the HLA-A and HLA-B alleles for most subjects in the first cohort. According to a later genetic analysis, donors in an Asian-associated ancestry cluster had fewer N-insertions in productive TCRs than the roughly 700-donor mean. Across donors, most TCR sequences were observed very rarely, whereas some public TCRs were present in many individuals. The earlier analysis of 587 of the donors excluded 15 to 20 rarely observed V segments, including chromosome 9 orphons, because counts were too low.

Libraries came from the immunoSEQ multiplex PCR assay. The multiplex PCR relied on a mix of 60 forward primers for TCR Vbeta segments and 13 reverse primers for TCR Jbeta segments. The CDR3 region of rearranged TCR beta genes was amplified from genomic DNA with a multiplex PCR assay. The Illumina HiSeq System was used to sequence the amplified TCR beta libraries as 87-base-pair reads. The published analysis was carried out like this. In a later analysis, around 80 million unique TCR beta chains were counted across the approximately 670 repertoires, and roughly 11 million of these chains were shared by at least two donors. To remove PCR and sequencing errors, raw reads were error-corrected and collapsed into unique sequences using a nearest-neighbor algorithm that merged closely related sequences. CDR3 sequences were aligned to IMGT reference sequences to assign V, D and J gene segments. For a sequence to be retained, at least a six-nucleotide match to both a V gene segment and a J gene segment was required. A rearrangement counted as productive if the CDR3 had no stop codons and remained in frame with V and J, and every other rearrangement counted as non-productive. Following IMGT convention, CDR3 was defined as the stretch from the second conserved V-encoded cysteine up to the conserved J-encoded phenylalanine. The earlier analysis of some 540 of the donors excluded any sequence lacking an unambiguous match to a single V gene segment. An earlier analysis of fewer than 650 of the donors classified V segments as functional when productive rearrangements were above 56.7% and as segregating when the standard deviation between donors was above 5%. A statistical classification framework was built to diagnose cytomegalovirus status from the catalog of TCR beta chain sequences. A later analysis assigned V and J genes by comparing TCR nucleotide sequences with IMGT/GENE-DB human TR gene sequences. Using the TCRdist pipeline, a later analysis assigned CDR3 sequences along with most-parsimonious VDJ recombination scenarios. In a later analysis, every TCR beta chain was defined by the combination of its CDR3 amino acid sequence and its V-gene family, and reads without a unique V-gene family were dropped. A later analysis removed 500 to 650 highly shared, low-generation-probability nucleotide sequences to deal with suspected cross-contamination and a sequencing artifact. A later analysis calculated a clonal expansion index for each public chain from normalized within-repertoire ranks of inferred template counts. Generation probabilities in a later analysis came from a VDJ recombination model fitted to out-of-frame rearrangements, and those results were checked against IGoR. Hypergeometric tests were used in a later analysis to score TCR-TCR, TCR-HLA and TCR-CMV co-occurrence, with a repertoire-size bias correction applied to the TCR pairs. In a later analysis, false discovery rates were estimated by permuting HLA or CMV assignments 20 times. A later analysis grouped co-occurring TCRs with DBSCAN, adding TCRdist sequence similarity when clustering within HLA-allele-positive subsets. Repertoires with fewer than 30,000 or more than 120,000 public chains, plus five repertoires with anomalous nucleotide sharing, were excluded from co-occurrence clustering. TCRdb holds this immuneACCESS table with in-frame rearrangements only. Some clones are missing; in checked studies, unresolved V genes explain under half, and the rest has no known cause. That table furnishes V, J and clone size, whereas the DNA furnished D and trimming. The sample table records 70,000 to 95,000 clones; roughly 75% of these occur just once. The top ten hold 2.2% of the sample.

The chain was built from TRBV19 and TRBJ1-2, with an unclear D gene assignment. The source of this sequence is a man aged 35 to 55 in good health and CMV-seronegative. The sequenced sample was PBMCs. The CDR3 region: CATRTSGNYGYTF. The DNA sequence is given as TGTGCCACCCGAACCTCAGGAAACTATGGCTACACCTTC.